Sequencing of this TCR beta chain was carried out in a study of tumor-infiltrating lymphocytes in primary liver carcinoma. Study-wide findings and caveats: Tumor-blood pairs (like tumor-adjacent pairs) overlapped less than tumor region pairs did. Blood trailed tumors significantly in top-250-clone fraction (p = 0.039).

A constant-region primer primed TCR beta cDNA synthesis from 450 to 550 ng of total RNA. The TCR beta library was amplified through three nested multiplex PCR rounds in a modified ARM-PCR procedure. Running 10 cycles apiece, the first two PCR rounds relied on TRBV1-TRBV30 forward primers together with a C-beta reverse primer. TCRdb processed the multiplex PCR reads anew with MiXCR; each CDR3 protein has one entry. The sample carries 45,000 to 65,000 distinct CDR3 sequences, about 77% recorded once. Without any cell sorting, roughly 18-34 mg of bulk tissue yielded co-extracted RNA and DNA. Five separate regions of each tumor underwent sampling. V was shortened by 3 bases and J by 8 bases, with 11 bases between the two germline ends. The CDR3 totals 12 residues. Germline V lookup: CDR1 SGHDT, CDR2 YYEEEE. With respect to this clonotype: Its matching antigen is unknown.

The J gene is TRBJ1-2, the V gene TRBV5-6, with D uncertain. The receptor's source is a man between 35 and 55 years old with primary liver carcinoma and hepatitis B virus infection. Source material: liver tumor tissue from sampling region 5. Sample subset: tumor region T5, tumor centre. CDR3 sequence reads: CASSSELGGYTF. As DNA, the CDR3 is TGTGCCAGCAGCTCGGAACTAGGGGGCTACACCTTC.